This T cell receptor (beta chain) is from a study of shared clonotypes between healthy human individuals. Study results and limitations: Donors were few, which limited the genetic and exposure-history diversity represented.

This CDR3 comprises 14 residues. Trimming removed 7 bases from V and 8 bases from J, with 18 bases in between. CDR1 and CDR2 from the germline V gene are ENHRY and SYGVKD. Note on this clone: Its target is not known.

Using immunoSEQ multiplex PCR, the repertoire was profiled, and TCRdb retains in-frame clones only, with some absent. The table lists over a million clones, around 78% of them singletons. The material sequenced was memory CD4+ T cells from PBMCs. Subset: CD45RA-negative fraction. J is TRBJ2-1 and V is TRBV10-3; a weak D match, TRBD2 (7 bases). The clonotype originates from a man between 18 and 29 years old in good health. Some clones in this sample may be carry-over from other donors' samples. As DNA, the CDR3 is TGTGCCATCAAGATCGTAAGGGGGGGCGATGAGCAGTTCTTC. Its translation is CAIKIVRGGDEQFF.